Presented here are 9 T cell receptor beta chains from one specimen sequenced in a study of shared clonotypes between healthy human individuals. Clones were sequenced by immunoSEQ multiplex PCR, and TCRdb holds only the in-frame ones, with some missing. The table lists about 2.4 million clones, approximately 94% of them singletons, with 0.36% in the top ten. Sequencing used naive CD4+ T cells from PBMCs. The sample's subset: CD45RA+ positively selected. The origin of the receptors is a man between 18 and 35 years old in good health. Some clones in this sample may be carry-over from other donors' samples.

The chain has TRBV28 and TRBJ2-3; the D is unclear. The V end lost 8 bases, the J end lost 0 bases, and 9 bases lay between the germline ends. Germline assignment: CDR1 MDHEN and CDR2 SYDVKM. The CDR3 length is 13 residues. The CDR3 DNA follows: TGTGCCAGCGGGGTTAGGAGCACAGATACGCAGTATTTT. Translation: CASGVRSTDTQYF.

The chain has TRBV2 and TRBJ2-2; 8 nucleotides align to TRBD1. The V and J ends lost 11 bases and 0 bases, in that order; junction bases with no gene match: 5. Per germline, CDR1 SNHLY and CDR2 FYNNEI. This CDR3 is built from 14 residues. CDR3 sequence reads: CACRDRTNTGELFF. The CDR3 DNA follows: TGTGCCTGTAGGGACAGGACGAACACCGGGGAGCTGTTTTTT.

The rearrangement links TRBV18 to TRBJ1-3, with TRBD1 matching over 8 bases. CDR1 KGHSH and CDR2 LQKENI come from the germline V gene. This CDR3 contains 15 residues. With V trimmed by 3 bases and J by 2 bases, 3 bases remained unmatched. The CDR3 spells CASSPQTGAGNTIYF. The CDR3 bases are TGTGCCAGCTCACCCCAGACAGGGGCTGGAAACACCATATATTTT. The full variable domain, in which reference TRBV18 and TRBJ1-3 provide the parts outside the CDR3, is NAGVMQNPRHLVRRRGQEARLRCSPMKGHSHVYWYRQLPEEGLKFMVYLQKENIIDESGMPKERFSAEFPKEGPSILRIQQVVRGDSAAYFCASSPQTGAGNTIYFGEGSWLTVV.

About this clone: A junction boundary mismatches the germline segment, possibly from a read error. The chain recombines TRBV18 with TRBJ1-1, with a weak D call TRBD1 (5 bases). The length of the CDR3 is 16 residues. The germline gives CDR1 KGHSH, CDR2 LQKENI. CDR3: CASSGDRPLPNAEAFF. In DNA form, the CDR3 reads TGTGCCAGCTCGGGTGACAGACCCCTCCCGAACGCTGAAGCTTTCTTT.

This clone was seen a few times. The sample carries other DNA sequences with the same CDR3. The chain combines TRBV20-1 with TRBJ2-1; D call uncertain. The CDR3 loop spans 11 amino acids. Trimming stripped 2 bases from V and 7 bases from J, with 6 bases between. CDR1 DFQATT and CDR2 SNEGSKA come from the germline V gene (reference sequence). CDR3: CSARLVNEQFF. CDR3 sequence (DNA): TGCAGTGCTAGACTAGTTAATGAGCAGTTCTTC.

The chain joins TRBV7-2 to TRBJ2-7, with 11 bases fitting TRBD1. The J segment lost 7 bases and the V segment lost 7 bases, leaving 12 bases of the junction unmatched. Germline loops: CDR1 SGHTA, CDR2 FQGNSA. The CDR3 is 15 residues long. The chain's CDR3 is CASTGLGTGGLEQYF. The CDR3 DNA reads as TGTGCCAGCACCGGCCTCGGGACAGGGGGGTTAGAGCAGTACTTC. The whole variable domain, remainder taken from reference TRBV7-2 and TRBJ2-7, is GAGVSQSPSNKVTEKGKDVELRCDPISGHTALYWYRQSLGQGLEFLIYFQGNSAPDKSGLPSDRFSAERTGGSVSTLTIQRTQQEDSAVYLCASTGLGTGGLEQYFGPGTRLTVT.

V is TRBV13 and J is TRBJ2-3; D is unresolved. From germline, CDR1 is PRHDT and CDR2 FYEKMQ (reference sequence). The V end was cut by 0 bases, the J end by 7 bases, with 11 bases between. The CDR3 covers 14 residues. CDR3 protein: CASSLGVTRHTQYF. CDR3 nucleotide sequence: TGTGCCAGCAGCTTAGGGGTCACGAGGCATACGCAGTATTTT.

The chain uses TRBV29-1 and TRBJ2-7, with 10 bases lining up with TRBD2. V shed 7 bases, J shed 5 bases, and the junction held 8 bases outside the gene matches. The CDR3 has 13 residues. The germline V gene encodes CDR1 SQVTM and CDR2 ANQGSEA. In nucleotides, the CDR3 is TGCAGCGGCACTATAGCGGGAGGTGACGAGCAGTACTTC. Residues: CSGTIAGGDEQYF.

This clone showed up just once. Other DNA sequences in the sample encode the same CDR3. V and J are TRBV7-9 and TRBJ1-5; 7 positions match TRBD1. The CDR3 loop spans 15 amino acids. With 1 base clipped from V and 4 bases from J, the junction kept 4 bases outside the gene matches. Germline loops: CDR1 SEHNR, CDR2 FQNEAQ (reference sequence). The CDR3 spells CASSLGGGGNQPQHF. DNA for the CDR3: TGTGCCAGCAGCTTAGGAGGGGGCGGTAATCAGCCCCAGCATTTT. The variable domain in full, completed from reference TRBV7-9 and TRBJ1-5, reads DTGVSQNPRHKITKRGQNVTFRCDPISEHNRLYWYRQTLGQGPEFLTYFQNEAQLEKSRLLSDRFSAERPKGSFSTLEIQRTEQGDSAMYLCASSLGGGGNQPQHFGDGTRLSIL.